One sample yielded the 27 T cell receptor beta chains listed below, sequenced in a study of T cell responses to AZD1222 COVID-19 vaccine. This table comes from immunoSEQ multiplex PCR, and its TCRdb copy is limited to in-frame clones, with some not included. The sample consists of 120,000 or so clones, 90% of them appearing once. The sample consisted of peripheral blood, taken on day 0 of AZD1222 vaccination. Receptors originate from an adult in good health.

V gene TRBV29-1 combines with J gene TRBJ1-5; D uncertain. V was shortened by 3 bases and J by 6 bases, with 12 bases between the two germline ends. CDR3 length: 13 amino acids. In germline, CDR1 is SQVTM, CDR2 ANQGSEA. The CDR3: CSVEVVEGQPQHF. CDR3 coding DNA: TGCAGCGTTGAGGTGGTTGAAGGTCAGCCCCAGCATTTT.

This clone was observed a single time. The CDR3 DNA reads TGTGCCAGCACGGACGTATCCATTTCTGGAAACACCATATATTTT. Translated, it gives CASTDVSISGNTIYF. The chain has TRBV2 and TRBJ1-3; unclear D gene. V shed 7 bases and J shed 1 base, with 14 bases lying between them. In germline, CDR1 is SNHLY, CDR2 FYNNEI. The CDR3 is 15 residues long. The variable domain in full, with the rest retrieved from reference TRBV2 and TRBJ1-3, is EPEVTQTPSHQVTQMGQEVILRCVPISNHLYFYWYRQILGQKVEFLVSFYNNEISEKSEIFDDQFSVERPDGSNFTLKIRSTKLEDSAMYFCASTDVSISGNTIYFGEGSWLTVV.

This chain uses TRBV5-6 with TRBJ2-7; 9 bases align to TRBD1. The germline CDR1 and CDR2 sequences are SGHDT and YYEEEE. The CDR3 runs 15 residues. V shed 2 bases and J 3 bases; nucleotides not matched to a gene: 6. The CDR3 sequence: CASSLQGTGRYEQYF. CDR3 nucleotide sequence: TGTGCCAGCAGCTTACAGGGGACAGGGCGCTACGAGCAGTACTTC.

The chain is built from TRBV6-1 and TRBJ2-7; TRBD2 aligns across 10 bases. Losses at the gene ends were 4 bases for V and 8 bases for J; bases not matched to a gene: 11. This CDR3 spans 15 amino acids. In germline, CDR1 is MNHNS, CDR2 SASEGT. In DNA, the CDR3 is TGTGCCAGCAGTGCCCTTAGGACTAGCGGAGATAAGCAGTACTTC. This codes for CASSALRTSGDKQYF.

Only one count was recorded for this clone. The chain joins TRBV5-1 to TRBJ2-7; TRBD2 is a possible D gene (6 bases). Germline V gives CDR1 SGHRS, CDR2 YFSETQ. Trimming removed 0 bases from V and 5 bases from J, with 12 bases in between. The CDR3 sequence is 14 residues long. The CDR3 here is CASSLAGGYHEQYF. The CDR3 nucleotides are TGCGCCAGCAGCTTGGCCGGGGGATACCACGAGCAGTACTTC.

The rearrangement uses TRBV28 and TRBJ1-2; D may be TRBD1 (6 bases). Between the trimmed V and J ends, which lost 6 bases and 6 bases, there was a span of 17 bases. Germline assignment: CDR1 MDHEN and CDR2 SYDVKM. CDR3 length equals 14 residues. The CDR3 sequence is CASSPGGRPNGYTF. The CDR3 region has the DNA TGTGCCAGCAGCCCGGGGGGCCGACCCAATGGCTACACCTTC.

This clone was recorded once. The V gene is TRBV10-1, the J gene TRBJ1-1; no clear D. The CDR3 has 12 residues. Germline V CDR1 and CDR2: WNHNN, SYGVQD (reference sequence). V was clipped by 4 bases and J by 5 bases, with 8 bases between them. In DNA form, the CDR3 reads TGCGCCAGCAGTGCAGGCTCGACTGAAGCTTTCTTT. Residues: CASSAGSTEAFF.

The CDR3 nucleotides are TGCGCCAGCTCCAACTTCCGGACAGGGGATCGCGAGCAGTACTTC. It yields the protein CASSNFRTGDREQYF. The V gene is TRBV5-1, the J gene TRBJ2-7; 9 bases match TRBD1. Losses at the gene ends were 7 bases for V and 6 bases for J; bases not matched to a gene: 14. This CDR3 spans 15 amino acids. Germline CDR1 is SGHRS and CDR2 is YFSETQ.

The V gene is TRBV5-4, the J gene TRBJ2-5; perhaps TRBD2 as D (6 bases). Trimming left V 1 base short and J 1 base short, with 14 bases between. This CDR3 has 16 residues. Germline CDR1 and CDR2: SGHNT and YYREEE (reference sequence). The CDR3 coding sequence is TGTGCCAGCAGCTTGTTAAGCGGGCCTACCCAAGAGACCCAGTACTTC. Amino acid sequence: CASSLLSGPTQETQYF.

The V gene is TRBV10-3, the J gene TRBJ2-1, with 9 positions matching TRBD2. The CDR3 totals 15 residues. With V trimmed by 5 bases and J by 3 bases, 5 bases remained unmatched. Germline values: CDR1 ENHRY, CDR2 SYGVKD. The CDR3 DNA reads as TGTGCCATCAGTTCTATAGCGGGAGTCTACAATGAGCAGTTCTTC. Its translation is CAISSIAGVYNEQFF.

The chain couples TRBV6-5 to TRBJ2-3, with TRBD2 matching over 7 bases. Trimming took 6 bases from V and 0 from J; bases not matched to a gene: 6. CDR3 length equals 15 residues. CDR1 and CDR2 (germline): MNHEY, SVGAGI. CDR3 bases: TGTGCCAGCAGCCTACTAGCGTATAGCACAGATACGCAGTATTTT. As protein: CASSLLAYSTDTQYF.

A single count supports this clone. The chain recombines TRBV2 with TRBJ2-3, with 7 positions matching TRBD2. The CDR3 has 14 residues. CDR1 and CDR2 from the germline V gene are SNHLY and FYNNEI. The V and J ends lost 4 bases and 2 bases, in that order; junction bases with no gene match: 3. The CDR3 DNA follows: TGTGCCAGCAGTGTTCTAGCGGTCACAGATACGCAGTATTTT. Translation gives CASSVLAVTDTQYF.

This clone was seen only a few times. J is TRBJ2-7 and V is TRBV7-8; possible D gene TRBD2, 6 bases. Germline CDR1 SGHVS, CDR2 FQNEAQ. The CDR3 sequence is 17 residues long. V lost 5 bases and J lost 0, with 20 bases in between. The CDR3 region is CASSASVGQGSSYEQYF. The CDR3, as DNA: TGTGCCAGCAGCGCTAGCGTGGGGCAGGGTAGCTCCTACGAGCAGTACTTC.

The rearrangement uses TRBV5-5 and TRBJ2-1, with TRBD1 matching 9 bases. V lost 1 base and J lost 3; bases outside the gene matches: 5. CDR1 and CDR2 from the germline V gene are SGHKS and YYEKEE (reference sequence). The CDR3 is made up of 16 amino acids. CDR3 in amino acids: CASSLFGTGNYNEQFF. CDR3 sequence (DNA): TGTGCCAGCAGCTTGTTCGGGACAGGGAACTACAATGAGCAGTTCTTC.

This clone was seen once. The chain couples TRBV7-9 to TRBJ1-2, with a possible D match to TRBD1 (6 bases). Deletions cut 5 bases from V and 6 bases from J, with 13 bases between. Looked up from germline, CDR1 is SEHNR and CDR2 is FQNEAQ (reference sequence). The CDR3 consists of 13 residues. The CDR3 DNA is TGTGCCAGCAGCCAAACAGGGCGCCATGGCTACACCTTC. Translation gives CASSQTGRHGYTF.

The CDR3 DNA reads as TGTGCCATCAGTGGCGTCCCTAAACTGGGACGGTTGAACACTGAAGCTTTCTTT. Translating gives CAISGVPKLGRLNTEAFF. This chain uses TRBV10-3 with TRBJ1-1; tentative D call: TRBD1 (5 bases). CDR3 length equals 18 residues. The V and J ends lost 4 bases and 0 bases respectively, with 21 bases between them. Germline V CDR1 and CDR2: ENHRY, SYGVKD.

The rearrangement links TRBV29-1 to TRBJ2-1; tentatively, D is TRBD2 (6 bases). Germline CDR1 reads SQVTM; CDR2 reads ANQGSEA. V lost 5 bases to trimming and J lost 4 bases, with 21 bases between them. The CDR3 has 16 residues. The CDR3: CSVKYSGETGYNEQFF. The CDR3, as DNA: TGCAGCGTTAAATACTCGGGGGAGACGGGGTACAATGAGCAGTTCTTC.

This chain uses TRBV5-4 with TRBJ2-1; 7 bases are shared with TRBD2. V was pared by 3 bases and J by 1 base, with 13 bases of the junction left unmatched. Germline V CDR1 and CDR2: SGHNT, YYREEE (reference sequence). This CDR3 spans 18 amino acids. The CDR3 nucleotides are TGTGCCAGCAGCTCCCGGGGAGGGAGGGCCAAGTCCTACAATGAGCAGTTCTTC. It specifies CASSSRGGRAKSYNEQFF.

DNA of the CDR3: TGTGCCAGCAGCTTAGGACTAGCGGGAAGCAATGAGCAGTTCTTC. This encodes CASSLGLAGSNEQFF. The chain is built from TRBV11-2 and TRBJ2-1, with 11 positions matching TRBD2. The V gene's germline CDR1 is SGHAT and CDR2 FQNNGV. The CDR3 covers 15 residues. V dropped 1 base and J dropped 6; count of bases not matched to a gene: 2.

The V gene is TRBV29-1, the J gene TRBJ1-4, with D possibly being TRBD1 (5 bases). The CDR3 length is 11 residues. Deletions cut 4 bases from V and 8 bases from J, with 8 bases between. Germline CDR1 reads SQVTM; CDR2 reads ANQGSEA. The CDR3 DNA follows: TGCAGCGTTGTCAGGGAGGAAAAACTGTTTTTT. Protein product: CSVVREEKLFF.

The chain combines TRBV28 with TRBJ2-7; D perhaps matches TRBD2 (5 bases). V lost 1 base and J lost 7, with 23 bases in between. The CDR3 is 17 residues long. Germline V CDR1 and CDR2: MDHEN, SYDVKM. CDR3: CASSLSPRLRRPIEQYF. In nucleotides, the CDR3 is TGTGCCAGCAGTTTATCCCCCCGACTACGCCGACCGATAGAGCAGTACTTC.

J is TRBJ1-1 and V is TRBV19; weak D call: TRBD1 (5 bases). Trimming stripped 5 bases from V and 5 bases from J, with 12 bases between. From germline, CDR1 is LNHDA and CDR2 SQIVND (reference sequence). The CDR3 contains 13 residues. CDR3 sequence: CASSGQGGTEAFF. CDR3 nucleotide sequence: TGTGCCAGTAGTGGGCAGGGCGGGACTGAAGCTTTCTTT.

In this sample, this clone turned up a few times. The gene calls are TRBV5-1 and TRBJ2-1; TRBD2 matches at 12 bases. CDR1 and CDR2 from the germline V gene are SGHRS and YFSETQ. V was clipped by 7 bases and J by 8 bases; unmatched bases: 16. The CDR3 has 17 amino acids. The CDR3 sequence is CASDHGGRTSGTYEQFF. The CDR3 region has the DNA TGCGCCAGCGACCACGGAGGTCGGACTAGCGGGACCTATGAGCAGTTCTTC.

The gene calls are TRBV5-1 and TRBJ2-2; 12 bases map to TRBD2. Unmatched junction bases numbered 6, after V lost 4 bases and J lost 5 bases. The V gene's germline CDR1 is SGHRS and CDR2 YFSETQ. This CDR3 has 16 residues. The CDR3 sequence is CASSARGTSGTGELFF. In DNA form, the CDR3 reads TGCGCCAGCAGCGCAAGGGGGACTAGCGGGACCGGGGAGCTGTTTTTT. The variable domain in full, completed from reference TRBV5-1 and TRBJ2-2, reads KAGVTQTPRYLIKTRGQQVTLSCSPISGHRSVSWYQQTPGQGLQFLFEYFSETQRNKGNFPGRFSGRQFSNSRSEMNVSTLELGDSALYLCASSARGTSGTGELFFGEGSRLTVL.

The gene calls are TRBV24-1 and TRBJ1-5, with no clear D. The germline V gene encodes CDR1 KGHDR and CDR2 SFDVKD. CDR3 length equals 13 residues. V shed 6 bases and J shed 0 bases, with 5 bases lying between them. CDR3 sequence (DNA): TGTGCCACCAGTCTCGGTAGCAATCAGCCCCAGCATTTT. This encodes CATSLGSNQPQHF.

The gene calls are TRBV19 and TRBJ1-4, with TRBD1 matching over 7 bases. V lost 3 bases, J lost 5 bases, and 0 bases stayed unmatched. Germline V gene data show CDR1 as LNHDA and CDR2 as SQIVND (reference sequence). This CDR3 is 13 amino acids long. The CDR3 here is CASSIRGNEKLFF. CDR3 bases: TGTGCCAGTAGTATCAGGGGGAATGAAAAACTGTTTTTT.

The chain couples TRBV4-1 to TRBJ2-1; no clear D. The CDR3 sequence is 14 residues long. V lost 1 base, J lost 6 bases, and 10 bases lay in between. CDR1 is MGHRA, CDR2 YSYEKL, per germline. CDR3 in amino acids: CASSQVLASNEQFF. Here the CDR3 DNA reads TGCGCCAGCAGCCAAGTTTTGGCCAGCAATGAGCAGTTCTTC.